The rows below give T cell receptor beta chains drawn from one sample of a study of identical twins. Each CDR3 protein is one row after TCRdb ran MiXCR on the 5' RACE reads. Among a few hundred thousand distinct CDR3 sequences, about 8% were seen once, and the ten largest hold roughly 3%. This same sample was also taken into another study, of yellow fever vaccine responses in identical twins.

The sequencing sample was made of CD8+ T cells sorted from blood. The receptors were gathered from a woman younger than 30 in good health. The CDR3 runs from the conserved cysteine through the conserved F or W. Each record gives: V gene, D gene, clone size, J gene, CDR3 protein, CDR3 DNA. The D gene is left open where the match is weak. The listing skips clone size in some rows; elsewhere it reads once, few, many or a size class.

V gene: TRBV19; D gene: NA; clone size: NA; J gene: TRBJ2-2; CDR3 protein: CASSTHTGELFF; CDR3 DNA: TGTGCCAGTAGTACCCACACCGGGGAGCTGTTTTTT
V gene: TRBV4-1; D gene: NA; clone size: few; J gene: TRBJ2-5; CDR3 protein: CASSQGPRVVETQYF; CDR3 DNA: TGCGCCAGCAGCCAAGGCCCAAGGGTAGTGGAGACCCAGTACTTC
V gene: TRBV4-2; D gene: TRBD2; clone size: NA; J gene: TRBJ2-1; CDR3 protein: CASSQGGPGGLDEQFF; CDR3 DNA: TGTGCCAGCAGCCAGGGAGGTCCGGGGGGGCTCGATGAGCAGTTCTTC
V gene: TRBV7-6; D gene: TRBD2; clone size: NA; J gene: TRBJ2-1; CDR3 protein: CASSLIAGGLAGNEQFF; CDR3 DNA: TGTGCCAGCAGCTTAATAGCGGGGGGACTAGCGGGAAATGAGCAGTTCTTC
V gene: TRBV4-3; D gene: TRBD1; clone size: many; J gene: TRBJ2-3; CDR3 protein: CASSQGTGITDTQYF; CDR3 DNA: TGCGCCAGCAGCCAAGGGACAGGGATCACAGATACGCAGTATTTT
V gene: TRBV4-3; D gene: NA; clone size: many; J gene: TRBJ2-1; CDR3 protein: CASSQDFYNEQFF; CDR3 DNA: TGCGCCAGCAGCCAAGACTTCTACAATGAGCAGTTCTTC
V gene: TRBV27; D gene: TRBD2; clone size: few; J gene: TRBJ2-1; CDR3 protein: CASRLGTSVEQFF; CDR3 DNA: TGTGCCAGCAGACTCGGGACTAGCGTTGAGCAGTTCTTC
V gene: TRBV7-3; D gene: NA; clone size: NA; J gene: TRBJ2-7; CDR3 protein: CASSRNTGEQYF; CDR3 DNA: TGTGCCAGCAGCCGGAACACAGGGGAGCAGTACTTC
V gene: TRBV2; D gene: NA; clone size: NA; J gene: TRBJ2-7; CDR3 protein: CASRQQDSYEQYF; CDR3 DNA: TGTGCCAGCAGGCAACAGGACAGCTACGAGCAGTACTTC
V gene: TRBV29-1; D gene: TRBD2; clone size: few; J gene: TRBJ2-7; CDR3 protein: CSVFTSGLSYEQYF; CDR3 DNA: TGCAGCGTGTTTACTAGCGGCCTCTCCTACGAGCAGTACTTC
V gene: TRBV7-9; D gene: NA; clone size: many; J gene: TRBJ2-7; CDR3 protein: CASSSTNEQYF; CDR3 DNA: TGTGCCAGCAGCTCAACCAACGAGCAGTACTTC
V gene: TRBV9; D gene: TRBD2; clone size: few; J gene: TRBJ2-3; CDR3 protein: CASSAASGGAPDTQYF; CDR3 DNA: TGTGCCAGCAGCGCAGCTAGCGGGGGGGCACCAGATACGCAGTATTTT
V gene: TRBV11-2; D gene: TRBD2; clone size: NA; J gene: TRBJ2-1; CDR3 protein: CASTLFTSVNEQFF; CDR3 DNA: TGTGCCAGCACCCTGTTTACTAGCGTGAATGAGCAGTTCTTC
V gene: TRBV12-3/TRBV12-4; D gene: NA; clone size: few; J gene: TRBJ2-5; CDR3 protein: CASSSFDSQETQYF; CDR3 DNA: TGTGCCAGCAGTTCTTTTGACAGTCAAGAGACCCAGTACTTC
V gene: TRBV12-3/TRBV12-4; D gene: NA; clone size: NA; J gene: TRBJ2-7; CDR3 protein: CASSLAHVEQYF; CDR3 DNA: TGTGCCAGCAGTTTGGCCCACGTCGAGCAGTACTTC
V gene: TRBV20-1; D gene: NA; clone size: few; J gene: TRBJ2-7; CDR3 protein: CSASGRLSPYEQYF; CDR3 DNA: TGCAGTGCTAGCGGGAGATTAAGCCCCTACGAGCAGTACTTC
V gene: TRBV27; D gene: TRBD2; clone size: few; J gene: TRBJ2-7; CDR3 protein: CASSLVGGGYEQYF; CDR3 DNA: TGTGCCAGCAGTTTGGTAGGCGGGGGCTACGAGCAGTACTTC